These 21 T cell receptor beta chains were sequenced from one sample in a study of cytomegalovirus exposure and HLA in healthy donors. TCRdb's table, derived via immunoSEQ multiplex PCR, lists solely in-frame clones and lacks some. The repertoire holds about 330,000 clones, with roughly 89% as singletons. The sample consisted of PBMCs. Receptor source: a young woman in good health and CMV-seronegative.

The chain couples TRBV18 to TRBJ2-7, with 8 nucleotides matching TRBD1. The CDR3 runs 15 residues. V trimming: 3 bases; J trimming: 3 bases; junction bases outside the gene matches: 7. Germline values: CDR1 KGHSH, CDR2 LQKENI. As DNA, the CDR3 is TGTGCCAGCTCACCGGGACAGGAGGCCCTCTACGAGCAGTACTTC. It yields the protein CASSPGQEALYEQYF. Based on the CDR3 plus reference TRBV18 and TRBJ2-7, the full variable domain is NAGVMQNPRHLVRRRGQEARLRCSPMKGHSHVYWYRQLPEEGLKFMVYLQKENIIDESGMPKERFSAEFPKEGPSILRIQQVVRGDSAAYFCASSPGQEALYEQYFGPGTRLTVT.

This sequence joins TRBV5-4 and TRBJ2-2; 9 nucleotides match TRBD1. V trimming: 4 bases; J trimming: 4 bases; junction bases outside the gene matches: 8. Germline lookup yields CDR1 SGHNT and CDR2 YYREEE (reference sequence). The CDR3 covers 16 residues. Here the CDR3 DNA reads TGTGCCAGCAGCCACCCCGGGACAGGGAGCACCGGGGAGCTGTTTTTT. It yields the protein CASSHPGTGSTGELFF.

In DNA, the CDR3 is TGTGCCAGCAGCCTGACCGGAGGGGACACTGAAGCTTTCTTT. It is translated as CASSLTGGDTEAFF. The genes are TRBV11-2 and TRBJ1-1; D perhaps matches TRBD1 (5 bases). Germline assignment: CDR1 SGHAT and CDR2 FQNNGV. The CDR3 is 14 residues long. Trimming shortened V by 5 bases and J by 3 bases, and 13 bases separated the two germline ends.

This chain connects TRBV27 to TRBJ2-1; TRBD2 matches at 8 bases. CDR3 length: 15 residues. Germline CDR1 MNHEY, CDR2 SMNVEV (reference sequence). With V trimmed by 1 base and J by 2 bases, 1 base remained unmatched. The CDR3: CASSLLAGPYNEQFF. CDR3 sequence (DNA): TGTGCCAGCAGTTTATTAGCGGGGCCCTACAATGAGCAGTTCTTC.

The chain carries TRBV4-1 and TRBJ1-5; TRBD1 aligns across 7 bases. Per germline, CDR1 MGHRA and CDR2 YSYEKL. The ends lost 0 bases at V and 4 bases at J; junction bases unmatched: 6. This CDR3 has 16 amino acids. In DNA, the CDR3 is TGCGCCAGCAGCCAAGAGAAGACAGGGTGGAATCAGCCCCAGCATTTT. It codes for CASSQEKTGWNQPQHF.

The chain recombines TRBV18 with TRBJ2-5; D uncertain. Between the trimmed V and J ends, which lost 2 bases and 3 bases, there was a span of 13 bases. Germline values: CDR1 KGHSH, CDR2 LQKENI. This CDR3 spans 15 amino acids. The CDR3 sequence is CASSPGGSYKETQYF. For the CDR3, the DNA is TGTGCCAGCTCACCAGGTGGTAGCTACAAAGAGACCCAGTACTTC.

The genes are TRBV5-1 and TRBJ2-5; 15 bases map to TRBD2. CDR1 is SGHRS, CDR2 YFSETQ, per germline. J gave up 4 bases and V 2 bases, and 6 bases lay outside the gene matches. The CDR3 has 17 amino acids. CDR3 residues: CASSLSPGLAGGETQYF. CDR3 sequence (DNA): TGCGCCAGCAGCTTATCACCGGGACTAGCGGGAGGAGAGACCCAGTACTTC.

The CDR3 region is CASSQPRGSGNTIYF. The CDR3 DNA is TGCGCCAGCAGCCAACCACGGGGATCCGGAAACACCATATATTTT. This rearrangement joins TRBV4-1 to TRBJ1-3; D remains unclear. Trimming took 2 bases from V and 4 from J, leaving 12 bases between them. The CDR3 has 15 amino acids. Germline CDR1 reads MGHRA; CDR2 reads YSYEKL.

The V call is TRBV30, the J call TRBJ2-3, with D maybe TRBD2 (6 bases). This CDR3 is 15 amino acids long. Trimming removed 5 bases at V and 0 bases at J, with 15 bases between. In germline, CDR1 is GTSNPN, CDR2 SVGIG (reference sequence). The CDR3 loop is CAWRGAGSSTDTQYF. The CDR3 nucleotides read TGTGCCTGGCGGGGAGCGGGCTCTAGCACAGATACGCAGTATTTT.

The DNA of the CDR3 is TGTGCCTACGGACAGGGACGTTCTGGAAACACCATATATTTT. As protein: CAYGQGRSGNTIYF. The V and J genes are TRBV30 and TRBJ1-3; 8 bases align to TRBD1. The CDR3 is 14 amino acids. After removal of 7 bases from V and 1 base from J, the junction contained 6 bases not matched to a gene. Germline CDR1 and CDR2: GTSNPN and SVGIG (reference sequence).

The CDR3 DNA sequence: TGTGCCAGCTCTTTTGAGACCAGGGGCTACACTGAAGCTTTCTTT. Translating gives CASSFETRGYTEAFF. The chain has TRBV18 and TRBJ1-1; TRBD1 is a possible D gene (6 bases). This CDR3 has 15 amino acids. Looked up from germline, CDR1 is KGHSH and CDR2 is LQKENI. V was cut by 6 bases and J by 3 bases, with 17 bases left in between.

This rearrangement joins TRBV28 to TRBJ2-7, with 9 bases identical to TRBD2. With 3 bases clipped from V and 0 bases from J, the junction kept 3 bases outside the gene matches. CDR1 and CDR2 from the germline V gene are MDHEN and SYDVKM. The CDR3 length is 15 residues. The CDR3 protein is CASSLVAGVSYEQYF. CDR3 sequence (DNA): TGTGCCAGCAGTTTGGTAGCGGGAGTCTCCTACGAGCAGTACTTC.

V is TRBV19 and J is TRBJ2-1, with D possibly being TRBD2 (6 bases). CDR3 size: 16 residues. Germline CDR1 and CDR2: LNHDA and SQIVND (reference sequence). V was pared by 5 bases and J by 4 bases, with 18 bases between. In nucleotides, the CDR3 is TGTGCCAGTAGTCCCCTATCTGCGGGAAAATACAATGAGCAGTTCTTC. Residues: CASSPLSAGKYNEQFF.

This chain uses TRBV28 with TRBJ2-7; a weak D match, TRBD2 (5 bases). The V gene lost 5 bases and the J gene lost 0 bases, with 8 bases spanning the gap. This CDR3 contains 13 residues. CDR1 and CDR2 (germline): MDHEN, SYDVKM. CDR3 coding DNA: TGTGCCAGCAGTCAGGACTTCTCCTACGAGCAGTACTTC. Protein product: CASSQDFSYEQYF.

The gene calls are TRBV19 and TRBJ1-2, with 10 bases identical to TRBD1. The V segment lost 4 bases and the J segment 7 bases; nucleotides outside the gene matches: 9. CDR1 LNHDA and CDR2 SQIVND come from the germline V gene (reference sequence). This CDR3 comprises 15 residues. The DNA of the CDR3 is TGTGCCAGTAGTACCCCCGGGACAGGGGTTCGTGGCTACACCTTC. This codes for CASSTPGTGVRGYTF.

V and J are TRBV7-2 and TRBJ1-1; 10 bases align to TRBD1. Germline trimming cut 6 bases from V and 7 bases from J; bases unmatched to any gene: 8. Germline V gene sequence: CDR1 SGHTA, CDR2 FQGNSA. The length of the CDR3 is 14 residues. The CDR3 is CASRADRGLSEAFF. The CDR3 nucleotides read TGTGCCAGCAGGGCTGACAGGGGGCTTAGTGAAGCTTTCTTT.

This clone showed up just a few times. Distinct nucleotide sequences in the sample also encode this CDR3. The chain couples TRBV10-3 to TRBJ2-3; 11 nucleotides match TRBD2. The trim removed 2 bases at V and 3 bases at J, leaving 4 bases unmatched. The germline V gene has CDR1 ENHRY and CDR2 SYGVKD. The length of the CDR3 is 16 residues. The CDR3 here is CAISEPLAGGTDTQYF. The CDR3 DNA reads TGTGCCATCAGTGAGCCTCTAGCGGGAGGAACAGATACGCAGTATTTT.

This chain links TRBV28 with TRBJ2-1; 14 bases match TRBD2. Trimming removed 6 bases from V and 6 bases from J; junction bases left unmatched: 19. The germline V gene encodes CDR1 MDHEN and CDR2 SYDVKM. The CDR3 covers 20 residues. In DNA form, the CDR3 reads TGTGCCAGCAGACAAATCCTAGGGACTAGCGGGAGTTTCAAAACCAATGAGCAGTTCTTC. It specifies CASRQILGTSGSFKTNEQFF.

This sequence joins TRBV11-2 and TRBJ2-7; D gene uncertain. Germline CDR1 reads SGHAT; CDR2 reads FQNNGV. V shed 1 base and J shed 5 bases, with 9 bases lying between them. CDR3 size: 13 residues. The CDR3 DNA reads TGTGCCAGCAGCTTAGGAGTCCTGAACGAGCAGTACTTC. This sequence encodes CASSLGVLNEQYF.

The chain uses TRBV2 and TRBJ2-5, with TRBD1 identical over 10 bases. Trimming took 6 bases from V and 5 from J; bases not matched to a gene: 6. The CDR3 contains 14 residues. Germline values: CDR1 SNHLY, CDR2 FYNNEI. In DNA, the CDR3 is TGTGCCAGCAGCCGGGACAGGGGAGCGGAGACCCAGTACTTC. This translates into CASSRDRGAETQYF. Full variable domain (rest looked up from reference TRBV2 and TRBJ2-5): EPEVTQTPSHQVTQMGQEVILRCVPISNHLYFYWYRQILGQKVEFLVSFYNNEISEKSEIFDDQFSVERPDGSNFTLKIRSTKLEDSAMYFCASSRDRGAETQYFGPGTRLLVL.

There are a few counts of this clone. The J gene is TRBJ2-1, the V gene TRBV7-3, with unresolved D. Trimming removed 3 bases from V and 7 bases from J, with 10 bases in between. Germline CDR1 reads SGHTA; CDR2 reads FQGTGA. The CDR3 consists of 13 residues. CDR3 sequence reads: CASSFGSKNEQFF. CDR3 DNA sequence: TGTGCCAGCAGCTTTGGCAGTAAGAATGAGCAGTTCTTC.